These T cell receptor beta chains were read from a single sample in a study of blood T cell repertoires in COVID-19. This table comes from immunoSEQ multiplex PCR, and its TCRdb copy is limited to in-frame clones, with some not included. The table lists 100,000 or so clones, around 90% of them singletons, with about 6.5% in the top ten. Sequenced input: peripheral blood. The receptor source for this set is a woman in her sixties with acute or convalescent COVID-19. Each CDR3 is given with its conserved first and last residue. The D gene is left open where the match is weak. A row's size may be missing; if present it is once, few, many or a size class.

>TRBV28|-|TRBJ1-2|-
TGTGCCAGCTGCCTTGGGGGGGCGGATGGCTACACCTTC
CASCLGGADGYTF
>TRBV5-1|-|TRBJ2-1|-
TGCGCCAGCAGCTTGAACCGGGAGCAGTTCTTC
CASSLNREQFF
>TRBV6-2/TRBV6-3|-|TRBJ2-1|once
TGTGCCAGCAGTTACTCGACAGGCAATGAGCAGTTCTTC
CASSYSTGNEQFF
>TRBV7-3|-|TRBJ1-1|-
TGTGCCAGCAGCTTTGAAGGGAGAACTGAAGCTTTCTTT
CASSFEGRTEAFF
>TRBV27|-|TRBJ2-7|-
TGTGCCAGCAGTTTATCGGGGCAGTACTATTACGAGCAGTACTTC
CASSLSGQYYYEQYF
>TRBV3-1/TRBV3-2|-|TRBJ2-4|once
TGTGCCAGCAGCAGCCGACAGATGTCAAGCCACATTCAGTACTTC
CASSSRQMSSHIQYF
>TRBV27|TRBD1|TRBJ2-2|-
TGTGCCAGCAGTTTCGGGTCAGGGGGCAACACCGGGGAGCTGTTTTTT
CASSFGSGGNTGELFF
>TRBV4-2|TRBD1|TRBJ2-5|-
TGTGCCAGCAGCCAAGAGACAGGGGGCTTGAAGACCCAGTACTTC
CASSQETGGLKTQYF
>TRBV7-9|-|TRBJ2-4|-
TGTGCCAGCAGCTTAGCGGGGGCCCAAAACATTCAGTACTTC
CASSLAGAQNIQYF
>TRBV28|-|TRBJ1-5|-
TGTGCCAGCAGTCCCCGGGGGGCGCAGGGACAGCCCCAGCATTTT
CASSPRGAQGQPQHF
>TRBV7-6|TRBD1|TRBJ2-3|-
TGTGCCAGCAGCTTGCGTCGGGGGACAGGGGTTAGCACAGATACGCAGTATTTT
CASSLRRGTGVSTDTQYF
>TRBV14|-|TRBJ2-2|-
TGTGCCAGCAGCCAAGATCTGAGGGAAACCGGGGAGCTGTTTTTT
CASSQDLRETGELFF
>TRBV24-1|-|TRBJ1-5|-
TGTGCCACCAGTGACGCAGGGGTTAGCAATCAGCCCCAGCATTTT
CATSDAGVSNQPQHF
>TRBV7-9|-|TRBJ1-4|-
TGTGCCAGCAGCCCCCAGGGGCGTGAAAAACTGTTTTTT
CASSPQGREKLFF
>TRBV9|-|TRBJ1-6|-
TGTGCCAGCAGCGTGGGGGGGGGCCGGAATTCACCCCTCCACTTT
CASSVGGGRNSPLHF
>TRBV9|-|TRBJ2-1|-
TGTGCCAGCAGCGTAGTCGGACAATCCTACAATGAGCAGTTCTTC
CASSVVGQSYNEQFF
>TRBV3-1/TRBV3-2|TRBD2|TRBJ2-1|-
TGTGCCAGCAGCCAAGGGGCTAGCGGAGGGTTTTCCTACAATGAGCAGTTCTTC
CASSQGASGGFSYNEQFF
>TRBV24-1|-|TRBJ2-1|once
TGTGCCACCGGCCAACGTCGGGACACTGAGCAGTTCTTC
CATGQRRDTEQFF
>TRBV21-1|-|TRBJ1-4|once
TGTGCCAGCAGCAAAAAGACAACAGCCTGTAATGAAAAACTGTTTTTT
CASSKKTTACNEKLFF
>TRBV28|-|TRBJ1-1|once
TGTGCCAGCAGTCCCCCGGGACAACCAAACACTGAAGCTTTCTTT
CASSPPGQPNTEAFF
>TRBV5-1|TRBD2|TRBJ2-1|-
TGCGCCAGCAGCCGACAACCGGGACTAGTCCTCAATGAGCAGTTCTTC
CASSRQPGLVLNEQFF
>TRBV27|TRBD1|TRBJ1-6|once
TGTGCCAGCAGTTTTCGGCTGACAGGTCAGGGGGAAAGTTCACCCCTCCACTTT
CASSFRLTGQGESSPLHF
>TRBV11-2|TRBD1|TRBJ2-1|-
TGTGCCAGCAGCTCACGTACAGGGGGCCCTTGGGATGAGCAGTTCTTC
CASSSRTGGPWDEQFF
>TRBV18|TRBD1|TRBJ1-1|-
TGTGCCAGCTCACCAGCTGGACAGGGGTACACTGAAGCTTTCTTT
CASSPAGQGYTEAFF
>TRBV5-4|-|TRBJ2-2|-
TGTGCCAGCAGCACGATAGGGGACACCGGGGAGCTGTTTTTT
CASSTIGDTGELFF
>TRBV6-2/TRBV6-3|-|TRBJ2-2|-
TGTGCCAGCAGTTGGACCAGGGTCACCGGGGAGCTGTTTTTT
CASSWTRVTGELFF
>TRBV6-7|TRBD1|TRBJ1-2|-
TGTGCCAGCAGCCCCTCTGTATCCTACAGGGGGCATGGCTACACCTTC
CASSPSVSYRGHGYTF
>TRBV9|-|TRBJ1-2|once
TGTGCCAGCAGCGTAGACCCGGCGGGGTATGGCTACACCTTC
CASSVDPAGYGYTF
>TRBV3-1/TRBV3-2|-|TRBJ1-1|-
TGTGACAGCAGCCAAGCCAACGGGAACACTGAAGCTTTCTTT
CDSSQANGNTEAFF